This T cell receptor (beta chain) is drawn from a study of blood T cell repertoires in COVID-19. Study details: Whether acute or convalescent, the COVID-19 samples came from the United States, Italy and Spain. PBMCs, B-cell-depleted T cells, or T cells provided the cDNA or gDNA that made up the material.

The V gene end was trimmed by 7 bases and the J gene end by 5 bases; junction bases not matched to a gene: 15. CDR3 length: 16 residues. Per germline, CDR1 SNHLY and CDR2 FYNNEI. Per the authors' pipeline: Nucleated cell counts were estimated from reference gene primer amplification. Sequenced by immunoSEQ multiplex PCR; TCRdb stores in-frame clones only, minus some. That table is the source of V, J and clone size, and D and trimming were worked out from the DNA. This sample carries around 250,000 clones, about four fifths of them seen once, and the ten largest clones take approximately 4.4%. This chain links TRBV2 with TRBJ2-3; 7 bases line up with TRBD2. The origin of this receptor is a man aged 45-60 years with active or convalescent COVID-19. The source material was peripheral blood. Here the CDR3 reads CASMGGGAFVKDTQYF. Here the CDR3 DNA reads TGTGCCAGCATGGGCGGGGGAGCCTTTGTTAAAGATACGCAGTATTTT.